This T cell receptor beta chain was sequenced for a study of blood T cell repertoires in COVID-19. Looking at the study overall: Sites across the United States, Italy and Spain contributed samples from acute and convalescent COVID-19. T cells, B-cell-depleted T cells, or PBMCs provided the cDNA or gDNA that served as material.

Per the germline V gene, CDR1 is SGHAT and CDR2 is FQNNGV. CDR3 length equals 13 residues. Trimming cost V 7 bases and J 8 bases; bases outside gene matches: 7. In the original processing: Estimated nucleated cell counts came from reference gene primer amplification. Sequencing used immunoSEQ multiplex PCR; TCRdb keeps in-frame clones, though not all of them. V and J calls and clone size are as listed in that table; D and trimming were resolved from the DNA. The sample includes 72,000 or so clones, 80% of them seen just once. The rearrangement uses TRBV11-2 and TRBJ1-4, with 7 nucleotides matching TRBD1. This sequence originates from a man aged 65 to 85 who had recovered from COVID-19. Sequencing used peripheral blood. The CDR3 spells CASNLGRGEKLFF. For the CDR3, the DNA is TGTGCCAGCAACCTGGGCAGGGGGGAAAAACTGTTTTTT.